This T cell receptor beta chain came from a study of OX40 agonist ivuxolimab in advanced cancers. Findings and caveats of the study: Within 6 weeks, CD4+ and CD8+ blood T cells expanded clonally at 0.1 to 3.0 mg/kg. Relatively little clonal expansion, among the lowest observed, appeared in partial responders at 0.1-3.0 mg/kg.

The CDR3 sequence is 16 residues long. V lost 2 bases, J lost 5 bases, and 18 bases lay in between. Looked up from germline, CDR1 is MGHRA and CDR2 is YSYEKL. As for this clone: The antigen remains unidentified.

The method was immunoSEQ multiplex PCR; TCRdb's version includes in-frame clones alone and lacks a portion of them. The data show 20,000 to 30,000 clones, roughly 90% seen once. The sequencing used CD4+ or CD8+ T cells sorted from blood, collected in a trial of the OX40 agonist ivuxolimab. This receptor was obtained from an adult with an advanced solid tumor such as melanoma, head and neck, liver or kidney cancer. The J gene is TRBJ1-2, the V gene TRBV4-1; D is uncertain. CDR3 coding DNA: TGCGCCAGCAGCCAACGGACCCTCGAGGTATGGTATGGCTACACCTTC. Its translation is CASSQRTLEVWYGYTF.